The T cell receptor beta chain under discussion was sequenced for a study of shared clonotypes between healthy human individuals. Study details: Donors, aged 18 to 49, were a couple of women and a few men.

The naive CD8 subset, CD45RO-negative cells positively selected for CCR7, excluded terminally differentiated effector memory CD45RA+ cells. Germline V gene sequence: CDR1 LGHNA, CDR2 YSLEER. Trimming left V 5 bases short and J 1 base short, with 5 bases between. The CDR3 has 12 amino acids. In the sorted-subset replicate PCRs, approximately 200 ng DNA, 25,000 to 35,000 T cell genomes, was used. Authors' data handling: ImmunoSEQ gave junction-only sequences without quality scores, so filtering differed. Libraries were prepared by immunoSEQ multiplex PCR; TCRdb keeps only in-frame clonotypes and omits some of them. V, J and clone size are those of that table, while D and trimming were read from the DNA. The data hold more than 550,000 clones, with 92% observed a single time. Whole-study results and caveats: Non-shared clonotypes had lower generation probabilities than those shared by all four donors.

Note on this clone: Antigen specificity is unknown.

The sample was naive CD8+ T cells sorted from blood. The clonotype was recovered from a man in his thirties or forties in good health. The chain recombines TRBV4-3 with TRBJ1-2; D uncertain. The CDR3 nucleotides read TGCGCCAGCAGCAGGGATAACTATGGCTACACCTTC. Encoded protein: CASSRDNYGYTF.